The entry below describes one T cell receptor beta chain. Per the germline V gene, CDR1 is LGHNA and CDR2 is YNFKEQ. The ends were cut back, 1 base at V and 2 bases at J, with 7 bases in the middle. The CDR3 contains 14 residues. The data stem from a study of cytomegalovirus exposure and HLA in healthy donors. The repertoire was sequenced with immunoSEQ multiplex PCR; TCRdb's copy has only in-frame clones and lacks some. This table holds some 140,000 clones, just under 90% found once. The receptor was isolated from a woman under 40 in good health and CMV-seropositive. Sequencing input: PBMCs. The chain employs TRBV4-2 and TRBJ2-3, with D perhaps matching TRBD2 (5 bases). The CDR3 nucleotides are TGTGCCAGCAGCCAAGGGAGGACCACAGATACGCAGTATTTT. Its protein is CASSQGRTTDTQYF.